The entry below describes one TCR beta chain. Primed by a sample-barcoded 5' primer and a J-beta primer mix, a second PCR proceeded for about 6 to 11 cycles. The authors tagged each cDNA molecule using a template-switch adaptor with 12 random nucleotides. Each CDR3 protein gets one entry after TCRdb re-called the 5' RACE reads with MiXCR. The sample records some 730,000 distinct CDR3 sequences, about 20% being singletons. PBMCs, at least 7 million per sample, were isolated. There were at least 5.5 micrograms of total RNA extracted from every sample. The source of the sample is a study of blood T cells in healthy people across ages. This CDR3 has 15 amino acids. CDR1 and CDR2 (germline): MNHEY, SVGAGI.

This clonotype was obtained from a man between 65 and 80 years old in good health. The V and J genes are TRBV6-5 and TRBJ2-1; the D gene is possibly TRBD2 (5 bases). The J call may be wrong; the DNA end is better matched by TRBJ2-7. The sample taken for sequencing was blood. The CDR3 DNA reads as TGTGCCAGCAGACCAGTTGGAGCGGTTTACTACGAGCAGTACTTC. Translating gives CASRPVGAVYYEQYF.